A selection of T cell receptor beta chains follows, all from one sample in a study of T cell responses to AZD1222 COVID-19 vaccine. Data came from immunoSEQ multiplex PCR; TCRdb stores just in-frame clones and leaves some out. This sample has about 100,000 clones; about 86% occur once, and the top ten carry about a sixth. The source material was peripheral blood, sampled on day 0 of AZD1222 vaccination. The receptor source for this set is an adult in good health. The CDR3 runs from the conserved cysteine through the conserved F or W. The order of the fields is V gene, J gene, D gene, clone size, CDR3 protein, CDR3 DNA. D genes are given only for firm matches. For some rows the clone size is stated as once, few or many, or as a class when expanded; others skip it.

>TRBV15|TRBJ2-2|NA|NA
CATSGQWGTGELFF
TGTGCCACCAGCGGACAGTGGGGCACCGGGGAGCTGTTTTTT
>TRBV5-1|TRBJ2-7|NA|NA
CASGSPGSYEQYF
TGCGCCAGCGGGTCCCCCGGCTCCTACGAGCAGTACTTC
>TRBV30|TRBJ2-7|NA|few
CAWSVQRREQYF
TGTGCCTGGAGTGTACAACGGAGGGAGCAGTACTTC
>TRBV25-1|TRBJ2-7|NA|NA
CASTSTGSGVQYF
TGTGCCAGCACGTCGACAGGATCGGGCGTGCAGTACTTC
>TRBV16|TRBJ1-1|NA|NA
CASSLIRDNEAFF
TGTGCCAGCAGCCTCATCCGGGACAATGAAGCTTTCTTT
>TRBV6-5|TRBJ1-1|NA|NA
CASSKGHANTEAFF
TGTGCCAGCAGCAAGGGACACGCGAACACTGAAGCTTTCTTT
>TRBV29-1|TRBJ1-2|NA|once
CSAAIGWGYTF
TGCAGCGCAGCCATAGGCTGGGGCTACACCTTC
>TRBV15|TRBJ2-5|TRBD2|NA
CATSRDRGGYETQYF
TGTGCCACCAGCAGAGATAGGGGAGGGTACGAGACCCAGTACTTC
>TRBV6-2/TRBV6-3|TRBJ2-5|TRBD1|NA
CASSYRPGQGQETQYF
TGTGCCAGCAGTTACAGACCAGGACAGGGCCAAGAGACCCAGTACTTC
>TRBV2|TRBJ1-2|NA|NA
CASNLGQGRGYTF
TGTGCCAGCAATTTAGGCCAGGGAAGGGGCTACACCTTC
>TRBV21-1|TRBJ1-1|NA|once
CASSKRAGTVNEAFF
TGTGCCAGCAGCAAAAGGGCAGGGACTGTGAATGAAGCTTTCTTT
>TRBV6-5|TRBJ1-3|NA|NA
CASRTSGNTIYF
TGTGCCAGTCGGACCTCTGGAAACACCATATATTTT
>TRBV7-9|TRBJ2-1|NA|NA
CASTSGGSYNEQFF
TGTGCCAGCACCTCTGGGGGCTCCTACAATGAGCAGTTCTTC
>TRBV11-1|TRBJ2-1|NA|NA
CASSPMRGNEQFF
TGTGCCAGCAGCCCCATGCGCGGGAATGAGCAGTTCTTC
>TRBV19|TRBJ2-2|NA|NA
CASSTTGSNTGELFF
TGTGCCAGTAGTACAACAGGGTCGAACACCGGGGAGCTGTTTTTT
>TRBV9|TRBJ1-1|NA|NA
CASNPTGGDTEAFF
TGTGCCAGCAACCCGACGGGAGGGGACACTGAAGCTTTCTTT
>TRBV3-1/TRBV3-2|TRBJ2-2|TRBD2|NA
CASSPITSAGGELFF
TGTGCCAGCAGCCCTATCACCTCAGCGGGAGGGGAGCTGTTTTTT
>TRBV18|TRBJ2-1|NA|NA
CASSPPLAVSYNEQFF
TGTGCCAGCTCACCCCCCTTGGCGGTTTCCTACAATGAGCAGTTCTTC
>TRBV9|TRBJ2-5|TRBD2|NA
CASSVWASGREETQYF
TGTGCCAGCAGCGTATGGGCTAGCGGGAGGGAAGAGACCCAGTACTTC
>TRBV28|TRBJ2-7|NA|NA
CASSLTGIGSYEQYF
TGTGCCAGCAGTTTAACGGGGATAGGGTCCTACGAGCAGTACTTC
>TRBV4-3|TRBJ2-6|TRBD2|NA
CASSQDPAGGSGANVLTF
TGCGCCAGCAGCCAAGATCCAGCGGGAGGCTCTGGGGCCAACGTCCTGACTTTC
>TRBV11-3|TRBJ2-2|TRBD1|NA
CASSTQGAPGELFF
TGTGCCAGCAGCACACAGGGGGCTCCCGGGGAGCTGTTTTTT
>TRBV5-4|TRBJ2-3|NA|once
CASSLGDTISVDF
TGTGCCAGCAGCTTGGGGGACACTATAAGTGTGGATTTT
>TRBV19|TRBJ2-7|TRBD1|NA
CASSTGGVGGYEQYF
TGTGCCAGTAGCACAGGGGGAGTGGGGGGCTACGAGCAGTACTTC
>TRBV11-3|TRBJ2-3|NA|NA
CASSASTDTQYF
TGTGCCAGCAGTGCAAGCACAGATACGCAGTATTTT
>TRBV19|TRBJ1-6|NA|NA
CATSASEAYTYNSPLHF
TGTGCCACCTCCGCTTCTGAGGCCTATACATATAATTCACCCCTCCACTTT
>TRBV6-5|TRBJ2-7|TRBD1|once
CASSYPGQLNLHEQYF
TGTGCCAGCAGTTACCCGGGACAGCTGAACTTGCACGAGCAGTACTTC
>TRBV3-1/TRBV3-2|TRBJ1-5|NA|NA
CASSQAGRRNQPQHF
TGTGCCAGCAGCCAAGCAGGGCGCCGCAATCAGCCCCAGCATTTT
>TRBV5-5|TRBJ2-2|NA|NA
CASSLSPLGTGELFF
TGTGCCAGCAGCCTCTCACCCCTGGGTACCGGGGAGCTGTTTTTT
>TRBV7-9|TRBJ2-3|TRBD2|NA
CASSLGGGYTDTQYF
TGTGCCAGCAGCTTAGGCGGGGGGTACACAGATACGCAGTATTTT
>TRBV6-6|TRBJ1-4|TRBD1|NA
CASRTGGNEKLFF
TGTGCCAGCAGGACAGGGGGTAATGAAAAACTGTTTTTT
>TRBV19|TRBJ1-1|TRBD1|NA
CASGVQGSTAFF
TGTGCCAGCGGAGTACAGGGGAGTACAGCTTTCTTT
>TRBV11-3|TRBJ2-6|NA|NA
CASRIRGSGANVLTF
TGTGCCAGCAGAATCAGGGGCTCTGGGGCCAACGTCCTGACTTTC
>TRBV28|TRBJ2-7|NA|NA
CASTTVDRAEQYF
TGTGCCAGCACCACCGTTGATAGGGCCGAGCAGTACTTC
>TRBV6-5|TRBJ1-2|NA|NA
CASSYDRSYGYTF
TGTGCCAGCAGCTATGACCGGTCATATGGCTACACCTTC
>TRBV6-5|TRBJ1-2|NA|NA
CASSYSRLGPYGYTF
TGTGCCAGCAGTTACTCGAGGTTGGGGCCCTATGGCTACACCTTC
>TRBV12-5|TRBJ2-5|NA|NA
CASGSGLWETQYF
TGTGCTAGTGGTTCTGGACTATGGGAGACCCAGTACTTC
>TRBV5-4|TRBJ1-3|NA|NA
CASSLDLANTIYF
TGTGCCAGCAGTTTGGACTTGGCAAACACCATATATTTT
>TRBV28|TRBJ1-4|NA|NA
CASSRRGGPLATNEKLFF
TGTGCCAGCAGCCGCCGGGGGGGGCCCTTAGCAACTAATGAAAAACTGTTTTTT
>TRBV4-2|TRBJ1-3|NA|once
CASSQGANSGNTIYF
TGTGCCAGCAGCCAAGGGGCTAACTCTGGAAACACCATATATTTT
>TRBV12-3/TRBV12-4|TRBJ1-1|NA|NA
CASSFGGYTEAFF
TGTGCCAGCAGTTTCGGGGGTTACACTGAAGCTTTCTTT
>TRBV9|TRBJ2-3|NA|NA
CASSLGLRPPSTDTQYF
TGTGCCAGCAGCCTGGGATTACGACCCCCTAGCACAGATACGCAGTATTTT
>TRBV11-2|TRBJ1-2|NA|NA
CASSTTPGRRLNYGYTF
TGTGCCAGCAGCACAACGCCGGGACGGAGACTGAACTATGGCTACACCTTC
>TRBV2|TRBJ1-2|NA|NA
CASSEQGQYGYTF
TGTGCCAGCAGTGAGCAGGGGCAGTATGGCTACACCTTC
>TRBV19|TRBJ2-7|TRBD2|NA
CASSFSGTSGSYEQYF
TGTGCCAGTAGCTTCTCCGGGACTAGCGGGAGCTACGAGCAGTACTTC
>TRBV18|TRBJ1-1|NA|NA
CASSPVGGDTEAFF
TGTGCCAGCTCACCCGTAGGGGGGGACACTGAAGCTTTCTTT
>TRBV5-1|TRBJ2-3|TRBD2|NA
CASSLEAGTDTQYF
TGCGCCAGCAGCTTGGAAGCGGGAACAGATACGCAGTATTTT
>TRBV4-2|TRBJ2-7|NA|NA
CASSQGANYEQYF
TGTGCCAGCAGCCAAGGAGCTAACTACGAGCAGTACTTC
>TRBV18|TRBJ2-3|NA|NA
CASSPREGASTDTQYF
TGTGCCAGCTCACCCCGGGAGGGGGCTAGCACAGATACGCAGTATTTT
>TRBV24-1|TRBJ1-5|NA|NA
CATARGGNQPQHF
TGTGCCACCGCTCGCGGAGGCAATCAGCCCCAGCATTTT
>TRBV7-9|TRBJ2-5|NA|NA
CASSDSRQETQYF
TGTGCCAGCAGCGACAGCCGCCAAGAGACCCAGTACTTC
>TRBV7-3|TRBJ2-7|NA|NA
CASSLVQGGEQYF
TGTGCCAGCAGCTTAGTCCAAGGGGGCGAGCAGTACTTC
>TRBV19|TRBJ1-5|NA|NA
CASTYSTRSNQPQHF
TGTGCCAGTACCTACTCTACTCGGAGCAATCAGCCCCAGCATTTT
>TRBV21-1|TRBJ2-7|NA|NA
CASSPPWPPFSYEQYF
TGTGCCAGCAGCCCTCCCTGGCCGCCCTTCTCCTACGAGCAGTACTTC
>TRBV6-5|TRBJ1-3|NA|NA
CASKRGAGNTIYF
TGTGCCAGCAAGAGAGGGGCTGGAAACACCATATATTTT